A selection of T cell receptor beta chains follows, all from one sample in a study of OX40 agonist ivuxolimab in advanced cancers. Sequencing used immunoSEQ multiplex PCR; TCRdb keeps in-frame clones, though not all of them. This table holds about 28,000 clones, approximately 83% found once. Here the sequenced sample was CD4+ or CD8+ T cells sorted from blood, taken in a trial of the OX40 agonist ivuxolimab. Receptors were obtained from an adult with an advanced solid tumor such as melanoma, head and neck, liver or kidney cancer. The CDR3 runs from the conserved cysteine through the conserved F or W. A D gene is named only where the DNA matches it firmly. Clone size, where shown, is once, few, many, or a class for clones that have expanded.

j_call clone_size d_call v_call cdr3_nt cdr3_aa
TRBJ2-5 NA NA TRBV9 TGTGCCAGCAGCACGCGGGACGCGAGGGAGACCCAGTACTTC CASSTRDARETQYF
TRBJ2-7 NA NA TRBV29-1 TGCAGCGTTGTATTAACCTTCGGGGTGTCCTACGAGCAGTACTTC CSVVLTFGVSYEQYF
TRBJ2-5 NA NA TRBV14 TGTGCCAGCAGCCAGCTAGTAATTGAGACCCAGTACTTC CASSQLVIETQYF
TRBJ2-1 NA NA TRBV4-1 TGCGCCAGCAGCCAAGAAGGAGGGAACTCCTACAATGAGCAGTTCTTC CASSQEGGNSYNEQFF
TRBJ2-1 NA NA TRBV21-1 TGTGCCAGCAGCAACCGGGACAGGGGTTTCTACAATGAGCAGTTCTTC CASSNRDRGFYNEQFF
TRBJ2-6 NA NA TRBV2 TGTGCCAGCAAGACAGTCACCCTCTCTGGGGCCAACGTCCTGACTTTC CASKTVTLSGANVLTF
TRBJ2-7 NA NA TRBV11-2 TGTGCCAGCAGCTTAGGGTGGGGCCAAATCTCCTACGAGCAGTACTTC CASSLGWGQISYEQYF
TRBJ2-7 NA NA TRBV30 TGTGCCTGGAGTCCCCAGGGGGGCAGGGGCCACTACGAGCAGTACTTC CAWSPQGGRGHYEQYF
TRBJ2-1 NA TRBD2 TRBV6-4 TGTGCCAGCAGTCAGACTAGCGGGGGGTCAGGTGAGCAGTTCTTC CASSQTSGGSGEQFF
TRBJ1-5 few NA TRBV19 TGTGCCAGTAGTCCCCGGGGGTTCGTGAGTCAGCCCCAGCATTTT CASSPRGFVSQPQHF
TRBJ1-5 many NA TRBV28 TGTGCCAGCAGTTTAAGGGACCCCAATCAGCCCCAGCATTTT CASSLRDPNQPQHF
TRBJ2-1 NA TRBD1 TRBV30 TGTGCCTGGAGTACCGGGACAGGGGACAATGAGCAGTTCTTC CAWSTGTGDNEQFF
TRBJ1-3 NA NA TRBV28 TGTGCCAGCAGTCTGCCAGGCATCTCTGGAAACACCATATATTTT CASSLPGISGNTIYF
TRBJ2-5 NA TRBD1 TRBV11-2 TGTGCCAGCAGCTTAGAGCAGACAGGGGTCTATCAAGAGACCCAGTACTTC CASSLEQTGVYQETQYF
TRBJ1-4 NA NA TRBV27 TGTGCCAGCAGTTTACTTGGGTCCCTCCATGAAAAACTGTTTTTT CASSLLGSLHEKLFF
TRBJ2-5 NA TRBD1 TRBV2 TGTGCCAGCAGTGAAGCTTTCCAGGGGACAGGGCCTACGTCAGAGACCCAGTACTTC CASSEAFQGTGPTSETQYF
TRBJ2-5 NA TRBD2 TRBV2 TGTGCCAGCAGTTACACTGCCCCGGGACTATCAAAAGAGACCCAGTACTTC CASSYTAPGLSKETQYF
TRBJ2-7 NA NA TRBV28 TGTGCCAGCAGTTTATTGGGGCAGGGCTACGAGCAGTACTTC CASSLLGQGYEQYF
TRBJ2-1 NA NA TRBV19 TGTGCCAGTAGGAGTGGTCTTCACAATGAGCAGTTCTTC CASRSGLHNEQFF
TRBJ1-4 NA NA TRBV4-1 TGCGCCAGCAGCCAACACGGGGCAGGCAATGAAAAACTGTTTTTT CASSQHGAGNEKLFF
TRBJ2-3 NA NA TRBV19 TGTGCCAGTAATCTGGGCCGCCCGGCGGATACGCAGTATTTT CASNLGRPADTQYF
TRBJ2-5 NA TRBD2 TRBV27 TGTGCCAGCAGTCCTGGGGGGGGAGAGACCCAGTACTTC CASSPGGGETQYF
TRBJ1-6 NA TRBD1 TRBV2 TGTGCCGGTCGAGGGACAGGGGCCTCACCCCTCCACTTT CAGRGTGASPLHF
TRBJ2-1 few TRBD2 TRBV6-6 TGTGCCAGCAGTTACTTCGCGGGGGGGCAGAATGAGCAGTTCTTC CASSYFAGGQNEQFF
TRBJ2-2 NA NA TRBV10-3 TGTGCCATCAGGGACACCGGGGAGCTGTTTTTT CAIRDTGELFF
TRBJ1-2 NA NA TRBV6-5 TGTGCCAGCAGTTACACCGGCCCTACCGCTTACCATGGCTACACCTTC CASSYTGPTAYHGYTF
TRBJ1-1 NA NA TRBV4-1 TGCGCCAGCAGCCACCCCCGGGGACGGGAAAACACTGAAGCTTTCTTT CASSHPRGRENTEAFF
TRBJ1-1 NA NA TRBV14 TGTGCCAGCAGCCCCGCAGGCCTAAGGGCTTTCTTT CASSPAGLRAFF
TRBJ2-1 NA NA TRBV5-4 TGTGCCAGCAGCAGACAGAACAATGAGCAGTTCTTC CASSRQNNEQFF
TRBJ1-1 NA NA TRBV7-9 TGTGCCAGCAGCTTACAAGCGGGGCATACTGAAGCTTTCTTT CASSLQAGHTEAFF
TRBJ1-2 NA NA TRBV9 TGTGCCAGCAGCATTAACTCCGGGCCTTACTATGGCTACACCTTC CASSINSGPYYGYTF
TRBJ1-2 NA TRBD1 TRBV7-9 TGTGCCAGCAGCTGGGACAGGGAAGATGGCTACACCTTC CASSWDREDGYTF
TRBJ1-6 once TRBD1 TRBV5-6 TGTGCCAGCAGCCAGACAGGGGGTCGGAATTCACCCCTCCACTTT CASSQTGGRNSPLHF
TRBJ2-3 NA NA TRBV27 TGTGCCAGCAGTTTATCCCAGGGCAGCCTTGCAGATACGCAGTATTTT CASSLSQGSLADTQYF
TRBJ1-2 NA NA TRBV27 TGTGCCAGCAGTTCATCTCCTCTGGTAGGGGGACATGGCTACACCTTC CASSSSPLVGGHGYTF
TRBJ2-2 NA TRBD2 TRBV2 TGTGCCAGCAGCGACCGGACTAGCGGGGGGGCGTACACCGGGGAGCTGTTTTTT CASSDRTSGGAYTGELFF
TRBJ1-5 NA NA TRBV6-6 TGTGCCAGCAGTTTAGGGACGTGGAAGCCCCAGCATTTT CASSLGTWKPQHF
TRBJ2-7 NA NA TRBV28 TGTGCCAGCAGACCTCCAATGGCACAGGGATACGAGCAGTACTTC CASRPPMAQGYEQYF
TRBJ2-5 NA TRBD2 TRBV19 TGTGCGAGTACCTCCCTAGCGGGGGGGCTCGAGACCCAGTACTTC CASTSLAGGLETQYF
TRBJ1-1 NA TRBD1 TRBV5-1 TGCGCCAGCAGCTTGGGACAGGGATCGGGCACTGAAGCTTTCTTT CASSLGQGSGTEAFF
TRBJ2-7 NA TRBD2 TRBV7-4 TGTGCCAGCATGAATACTAGCGGGGCGGCCCACGAGCAGTACTTC CASMNTSGAAHEQYF
TRBJ1-5 NA NA TRBV19 TGTGCCAGTAGTATGGGGGCTAATCAGCCCCAGCATTTT CASSMGANQPQHF
TRBJ2-3 once TRBD2 TRBV28 TGTGCCAGCAGTACAACTAGCGACGGCACAGATACGCAGTATTTT CASSTTSDGTDTQYF
TRBJ2-7 NA TRBD1 TRBV11-2 TGTGCCAGCAGCTTAGTGGGGACAGGGGTAGGGTACGAGCAGTACTTC CASSLVGTGVGYEQYF
TRBJ2-7 few NA TRBV7-7 TGTGCCAGCAGCCCTATCGGGAGCTCCTACGAGCAGTACTTC CASSPIGSSYEQYF
TRBJ2-7 NA TRBD1 TRBV28 TGTGCCAGCAGTTCCCTCCACAGGGGCTCCTACGAGCAGTACTTC CASSSLHRGSYEQYF
TRBJ1-3 once TRBD1 TRBV7-9 TGTGCCAGCAGCTTTAGGACAGGGGGTGGAAACACCATATATTTT CASSFRTGGGNTIYF
TRBJ1-6 NA NA TRBV10-3 TGTGCCATCAGTGAGTTTCAGAATTCACCCCTCCACTTT CAISEFQNSPLHF
TRBJ1-4 NA NA TRBV5-4 TGTGCCAGCAGCTTGGCTGAGGAGGAAAAACTGTTTTTT CASSLAEEEKLFF
TRBJ2-7 once NA TRBV9 TGTGCCAGCAGCGTAGATCCGACTCGGGCTAGCCAGTTTTACGAGCAGTACTTC CASSVDPTRASQFYEQYF
TRBJ1-3 NA NA TRBV4-1 TGCGCCAGCAGTCCAGGGGACTGGGCTGGAAACACCATATATTTT CASSPGDWAGNTIYF
TRBJ2-1 once NA TRBV14 TGTGCCAGCAGCCAAGCCAAGTATAATGAGCAGTTCTTC CASSQAKYNEQFF
TRBJ1-1 NA NA TRBV9 TGTGCCAGTAGTACCTCCGGGACCCAAATTGAAGCTTTCTTT CASSTSGTQIEAFF